Listed below are T cell receptor beta chains from one sample, sequenced in a study of cytomegalovirus exposure and HLA in healthy donors. Measured with immunoSEQ multiplex PCR; TCRdb has only the in-frame clones, and not every one. The sample includes more than 100,000 clones, approximately 80% of them seen just once. Sequenced: PBMCs. All receptors derive from a man in his forties or fifties in good health and CMV-seronegative. The CDR3 runs from the conserved cysteine through the conserved F or W. Fields, in order: V gene, CDR3 protein.

TRBV6-5 | CASSFNKEGEAFF
TRBV28 | CASSLTGASHEQFF
TRBV30 | CAVRPIAGDSQETQYF
TRBV27 | CASSLSGTSPSYEQYF
TRBV28 | CASSLDRVNTEAFF
TRBV25-1 | CASSPPRGRTFTGELFF
TRBV9 | CASSVAAGLALGEQYF
TRBV19 | CASSPWEGPSGNTIYF
TRBV4-1 | CASSRDIGMMNTEAFF
TRBV19 | CASRPGYSSYNEQFF
TRBV7-9 | CASSLGGMGQIMNTEAFF
TRBV5-1 | CASSPRSLAGGYNEQFF
TRBV7-8 | CASSSGGNTEAFF
TRBV5-1 | CASSSLTGYEQYF